The present T cell receptor (beta chain) was sequenced within a study of blood T cell repertoires in COVID-19 (dated by TCRdb to the early 2020s). Turning to the overall study: Samples covering the acute and convalescent phases of COVID-19 were provided by collaborators in the United States, Italy and Spain. The samples were drawn from two sources: the first 160 participants of the ongoing ImmuneRACE study, and 1,200 or so subjects contributed by 6 global collaborators. A freely available public database, intended as a resource for researchers studying the immune response to SARS-CoV-2, is where the repertoires were released. The material from the prospective study consisted of cDNA or gDNA derived from T cells, B-cell-depleted T cells, or PBMCs. Sample metadata almost always included a de-identified subject ID, COVID-19 status, age in years and sex. Where available, HLA class I and class II types were obtained from metadata supplied by the sample provider rather than from assay-based typing. Deeply sampled blood TCRbeta repertoires from subjects exposed to, actively infected with, or recovered from COVID-19 were included in the dataset.

What the work shows at the level of the full study, not this receptor alone: How much clinical and demographic metadata was included differed by source and by participant, and the metadata was provided uncurated.

In the prospective study, participants were about 18 to 100 years old, resided in about two dozen geographic areas of the United States, and were enrolled through a virtual design. In the prospective study, cohorts were assigned on the basis of participant-reported clinical history obtained from a screening survey and a study questionnaire. In the prospective study, whole blood, serum and a nasopharyngeal or oropharyngeal swab were collected from each participant by mobile phlebotomists. Additional blood draws and questionnaires over an approximately two-month period could optionally be provided by prospective study participants. Before DNA extraction, blood samples from the prospective study were shipped at room temperature or frozen. CDR1 and CDR2 were assigned from the germline V gene (reference sequence) as SGHNT and YYREEE. V is cut by 4 bases and J by 0 bases, and the space between the germline ends is 14 bases. The CDR3 measures 16 amino acids from cysteine to phenylalanine. The retained sequence is limited to the CDR3, 48 bases, with the frame set at the first base.

TCRbeta CDR3 regions were amplified from genomic DNA by means of the immunoSEQ Assay, a bias-controlled multiplex PCR. From the authors' description of their analysis: The number of nucleated cells in each sample was estimated from the amplification of reference gene primers within the assay. To quantify the absolute abundance of each unique TCRbeta CDR3 rearrangement, sequence reads were collapsed and filtered. Productive Simpson clonality was computed per sample as the square root of Simpson's diversity index over productive rearrangements. TCRdb carries this immuneACCESS record with in-frame sequences only. Its versions omit some clonotypes, under half of them owing to an unresolved V gene in the studies checked, with the rest unexplained. V, J and clone size reflect that table, while D and trimming were determined from the DNA. The sample includes 160,000 or so clones, with 87% observed a single time. In total, the top ten clones hold 0.95% to 1.5% of the sample.

Notes on this clone: Its target antigen remains unknown. No base quality values were provided; no much bigger clone lies one nucleotide off.

The material sequenced was PBMCs or T cells enriched from blood (not recorded which). This TCR came from a human donor with acute COVID-19. The donor label of this sample is uncertain. The V gene is TRBV5-4 and the J gene is TRBJ2-1; the D gene is perhaps TRBD2, from 7 matching bases. In nucleotides, the sequence is TGTGCCAGCAGCACCGGGGGGCCCAACTCCTACAATGAGCAGTTCTTC. Its translation is CASSTGGPNSYNEQFF.